This T cell receptor (beta chain) was sequenced for a study of T-cell reconstitution after alpha-beta-depleted transplantation in children. The CDR3 spans 15 residues. Germline loops: CDR1 ENHRY, CDR2 SYGVKD. Germline trimming cut 10 bases from V and 0 bases from J; bases unmatched to any gene: 5. It was with unique molecular identifiers that the TCRbeta library was prepared. TCRdb itself ran the PCR reads through MiXCR, one entry per CDR3 protein. Here the sample spans about 610,000 distinct CDR3 sequences, about 11% being singletons. The chain has TRBV10-3 and TRBJ2-5; 13 bases fit TRBD2. The sample here was PBMCs from the stem cell graft donor, taken from the stem cell graft. The receptor was isolated from a human donor who donated a stem cell graft to a child with acute myeloid leukemia. The CDR3 nucleotides read TGTGCCACTCGGACTAGCGGGAGCCACCAAGAGACCCAGTACTTC. It yields the protein CATRTSGSHQETQYF.